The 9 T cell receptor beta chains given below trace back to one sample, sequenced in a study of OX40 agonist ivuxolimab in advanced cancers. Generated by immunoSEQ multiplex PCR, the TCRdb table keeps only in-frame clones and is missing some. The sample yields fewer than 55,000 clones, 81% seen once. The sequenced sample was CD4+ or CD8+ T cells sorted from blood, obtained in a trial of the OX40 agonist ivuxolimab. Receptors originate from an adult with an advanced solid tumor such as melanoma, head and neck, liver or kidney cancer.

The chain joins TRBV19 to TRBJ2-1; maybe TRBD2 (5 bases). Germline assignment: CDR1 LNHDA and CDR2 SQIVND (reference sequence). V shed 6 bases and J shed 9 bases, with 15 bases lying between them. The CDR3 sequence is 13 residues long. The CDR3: CASSIASGSEQFF. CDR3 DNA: TGTGCCAGTAGCATTGCCTCGGGGAGTGAGCAGTTCTTC. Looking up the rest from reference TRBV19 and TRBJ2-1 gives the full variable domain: DGGITQSPKYLFRKEGQNVTLSCEQNLNHDAMYWYRQDPGQGLRLIYYSQIVNDFQKGDIAEGYSVSREKKESFPLTVTSAQKNPTAFYLCASSIASGSEQFFGPGTRLTVL.

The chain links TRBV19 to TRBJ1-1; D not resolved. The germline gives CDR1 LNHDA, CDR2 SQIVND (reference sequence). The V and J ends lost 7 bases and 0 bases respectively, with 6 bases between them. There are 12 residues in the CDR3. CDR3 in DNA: TGTGCCAGTATGTCAGTGAACACTGAAGCTTTCTTT. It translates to CASMSVNTEAFF.

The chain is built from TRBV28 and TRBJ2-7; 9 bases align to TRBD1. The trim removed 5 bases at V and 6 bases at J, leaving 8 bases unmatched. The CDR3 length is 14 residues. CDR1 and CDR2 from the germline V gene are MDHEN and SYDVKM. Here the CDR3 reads CASSTSGTGFEQYF. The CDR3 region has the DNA TGTGCCAGCAGTACTTCCGGGACAGGGTTCGAGCAGTACTTC.

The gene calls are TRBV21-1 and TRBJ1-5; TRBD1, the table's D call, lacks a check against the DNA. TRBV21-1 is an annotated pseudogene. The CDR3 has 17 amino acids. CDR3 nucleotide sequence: TGTGCCAGCATCCTGAGGGCCAGCAGTTCAGGGGATCAGCCCCAGCATTTT. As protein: CASILRASSSGDQPQHF.

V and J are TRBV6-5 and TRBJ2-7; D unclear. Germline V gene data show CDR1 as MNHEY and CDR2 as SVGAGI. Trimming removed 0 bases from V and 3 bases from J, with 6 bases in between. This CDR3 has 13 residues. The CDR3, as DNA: TGTGCCAGCAGTTACTCCGGGTACTACGAGCAGTACTTC. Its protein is CASSYSGYYEQYF.

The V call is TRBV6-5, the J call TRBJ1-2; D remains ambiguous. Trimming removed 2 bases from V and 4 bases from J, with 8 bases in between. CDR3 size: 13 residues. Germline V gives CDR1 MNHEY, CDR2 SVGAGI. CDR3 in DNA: TGTGCCAGCAGTTACGGGCAGAGCTATGGCTACACCTTC. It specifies CASSYGQSYGYTF.

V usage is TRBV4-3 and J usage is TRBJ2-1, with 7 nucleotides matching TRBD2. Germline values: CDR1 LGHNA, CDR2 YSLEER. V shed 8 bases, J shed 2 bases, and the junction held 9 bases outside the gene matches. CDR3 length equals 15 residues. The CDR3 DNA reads TGCGCCAGCGCGCCTACTAGCGTCGCCTACAATGAGCAGTTCTTC. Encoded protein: CASAPTSVAYNEQFF.

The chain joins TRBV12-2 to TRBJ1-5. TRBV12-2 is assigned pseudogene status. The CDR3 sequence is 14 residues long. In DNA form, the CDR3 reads TGTGCAAGTCGCTTTCTACGGGATAATCAGCCCCAGCATTTT. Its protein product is CASRFLRDNQPQHF.

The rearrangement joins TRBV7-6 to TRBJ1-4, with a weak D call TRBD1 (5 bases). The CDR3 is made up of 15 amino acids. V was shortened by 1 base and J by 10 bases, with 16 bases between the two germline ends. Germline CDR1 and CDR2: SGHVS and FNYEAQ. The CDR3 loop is CASSLGAGGDGKLFF. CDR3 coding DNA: TGTGCCAGCAGCTTAGGGGCCGGGGGGGACGGAAAACTGTTTTTT.